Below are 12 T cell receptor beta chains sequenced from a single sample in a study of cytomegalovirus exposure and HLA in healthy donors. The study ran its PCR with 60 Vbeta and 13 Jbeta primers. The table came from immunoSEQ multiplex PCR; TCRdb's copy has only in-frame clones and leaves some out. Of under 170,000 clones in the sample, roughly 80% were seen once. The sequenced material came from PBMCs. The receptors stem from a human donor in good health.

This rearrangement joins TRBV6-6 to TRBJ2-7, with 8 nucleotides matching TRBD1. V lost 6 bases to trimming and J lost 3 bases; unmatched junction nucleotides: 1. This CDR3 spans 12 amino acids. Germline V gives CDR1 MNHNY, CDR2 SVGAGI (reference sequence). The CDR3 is CASSGQGYEQYF. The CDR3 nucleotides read TGTGCCAGCAGCGGACAGGGCTACGAGCAGTACTTC.

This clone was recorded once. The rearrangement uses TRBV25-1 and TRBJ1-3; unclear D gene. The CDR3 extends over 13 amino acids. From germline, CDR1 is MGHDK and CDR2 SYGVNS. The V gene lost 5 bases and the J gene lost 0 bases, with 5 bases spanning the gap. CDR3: CASSWSSGNTIYF. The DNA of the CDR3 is TGTGCCAGCAGTTGGAGCTCTGGAAACACCATATATTTT.

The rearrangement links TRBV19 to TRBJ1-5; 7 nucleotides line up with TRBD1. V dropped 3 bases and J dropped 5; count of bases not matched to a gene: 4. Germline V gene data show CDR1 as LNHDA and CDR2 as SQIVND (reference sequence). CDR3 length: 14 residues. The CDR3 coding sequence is TGTGCCAGTAGTATCAGCAGGGGGTATCAGCCCCAGCATTTT. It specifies CASSISRGYQPQHF.

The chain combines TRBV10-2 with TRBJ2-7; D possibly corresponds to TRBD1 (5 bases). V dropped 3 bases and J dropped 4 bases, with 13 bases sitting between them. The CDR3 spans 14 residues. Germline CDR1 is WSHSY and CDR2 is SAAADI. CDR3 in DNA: TGCGCCAGCAGTGACAGGGCTCTCTCGTACGAGCAGTACTTC. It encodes CASSDRALSYEQYF.

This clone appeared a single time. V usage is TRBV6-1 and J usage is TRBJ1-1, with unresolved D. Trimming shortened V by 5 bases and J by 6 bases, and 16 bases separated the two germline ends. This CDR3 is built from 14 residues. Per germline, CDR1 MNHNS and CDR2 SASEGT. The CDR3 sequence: CASSPTSSSSEAFF. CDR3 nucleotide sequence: TGTGCCAGCAGTCCAACAAGTTCGTCCTCTGAAGCTTTCTTT.

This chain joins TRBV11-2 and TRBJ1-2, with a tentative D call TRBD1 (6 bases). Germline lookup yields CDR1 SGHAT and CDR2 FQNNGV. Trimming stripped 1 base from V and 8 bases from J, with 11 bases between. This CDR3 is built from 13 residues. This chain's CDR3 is CASSLGTGTGYTF. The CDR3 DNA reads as TGTGCCAGCAGCTTAGGAACAGGGACGGGCTACACCTTC.

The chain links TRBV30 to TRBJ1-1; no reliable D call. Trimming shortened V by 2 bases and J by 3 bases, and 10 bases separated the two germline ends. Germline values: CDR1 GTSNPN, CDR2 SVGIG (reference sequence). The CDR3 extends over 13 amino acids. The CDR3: CAWSRGIDTEAFF. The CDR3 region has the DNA TGTGCCTGGAGTCGAGGGATAGACACTGAAGCTTTCTTT.

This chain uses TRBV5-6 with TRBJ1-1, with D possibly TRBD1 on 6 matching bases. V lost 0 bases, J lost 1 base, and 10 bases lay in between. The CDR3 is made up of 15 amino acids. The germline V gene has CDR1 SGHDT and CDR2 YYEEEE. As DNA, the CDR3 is TGTGCCAGCAGCTTGGAAATGGGACAGAACACTGAAGCTTTCTTT. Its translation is CASSLEMGQNTEAFF.

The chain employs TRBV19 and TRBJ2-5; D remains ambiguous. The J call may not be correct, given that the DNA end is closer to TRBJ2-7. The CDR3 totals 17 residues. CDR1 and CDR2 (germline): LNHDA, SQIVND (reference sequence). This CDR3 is CASSIVSPPTYSYEQYF. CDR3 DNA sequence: TGTGCCAGTAGTATAGTTTCCCCCCCCACGTACTCCTACGAGCAGTACTTC.

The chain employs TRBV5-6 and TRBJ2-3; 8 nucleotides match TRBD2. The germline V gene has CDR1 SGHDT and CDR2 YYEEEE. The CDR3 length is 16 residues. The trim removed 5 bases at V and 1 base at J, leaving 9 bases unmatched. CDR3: CASRGLGEVGTDTQYF. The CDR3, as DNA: TGTGCCAGCAGGGGACTAGGAGAAGTCGGCACAGATACGCAGTATTTT.

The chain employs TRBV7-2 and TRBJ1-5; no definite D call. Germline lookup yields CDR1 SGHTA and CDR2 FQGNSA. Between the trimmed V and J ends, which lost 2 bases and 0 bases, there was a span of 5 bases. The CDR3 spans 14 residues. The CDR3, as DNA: TGTGCCAGCAGCTTATTAGATAGCAATCAGCCCCAGCATTTT. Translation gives CASSLLDSNQPQHF.

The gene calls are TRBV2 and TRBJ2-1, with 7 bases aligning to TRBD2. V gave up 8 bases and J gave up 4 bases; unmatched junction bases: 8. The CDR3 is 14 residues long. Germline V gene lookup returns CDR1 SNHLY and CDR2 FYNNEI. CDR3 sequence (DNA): TGTGCCAGCTTGATTCGACTAGCATACAATGAGCAGTTCTTC. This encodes CASLIRLAYNEQFF.